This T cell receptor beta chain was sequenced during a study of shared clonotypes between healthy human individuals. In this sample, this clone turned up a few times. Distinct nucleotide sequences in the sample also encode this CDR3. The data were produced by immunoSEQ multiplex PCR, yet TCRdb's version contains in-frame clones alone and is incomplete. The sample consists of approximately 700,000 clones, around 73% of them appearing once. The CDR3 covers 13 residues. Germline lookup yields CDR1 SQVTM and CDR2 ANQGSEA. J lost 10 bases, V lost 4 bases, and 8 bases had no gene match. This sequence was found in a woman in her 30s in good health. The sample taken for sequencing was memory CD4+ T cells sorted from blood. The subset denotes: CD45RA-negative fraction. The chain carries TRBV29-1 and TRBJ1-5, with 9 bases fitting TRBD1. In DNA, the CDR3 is TGCAGCGTTGGGACAGGGGAAGATGGACCCCAGCATTTT. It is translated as CSVGTGEDGPQHF.